The source of this T cell receptor beta chain is a study of somatic mutations in cytotoxic T cells in rheumatoid arthritis (dated by TCRdb to the late 2010s). A note on the overall study: Right after diagnosis and prior to the start of any treatment, about 30 ml EDTA of peripheral blood was drawn from patients. Some V beta antibody-stained T-cell populations were flow-sorted on a FACSAria II or Sony SH800 at nearly 100% purity, and sorted V beta1+ cells also underwent TCRB sequencing. Whether expanded CD8+ T-cell clones in untreated, newly diagnosed rheumatoid arthritis carry somatic mutations was the study question, and clonality was characterized with TCRB deep sequencing. A total of 65 or so rheumatoid arthritis patients and more than 15 healthy controls underwent TCRB deep sequencing. Median age was essentially the same in the patient group and the control group. The paper as a whole reports these results and caveats: There was no significant difference in CD8+ T-cell clonality between rheumatoid arthritis patients and age-matched healthy controls. No adjustment for multiple comparisons was made for the slight TRBV07 underrepresentation in patients. An increase of CD8+ clonality with age was seen in patients (Spearman r ≈ 0.49) but not in healthy controls. The antigen targets of the expanded CD8+ clones were unknown, and absence from virus-specific databases did not rule out viral specificity. In 8 out of 65 patients, more than 20% of CD8+ cells belonged to the largest CD8+ clone, while several identical CD8+ TCRB sequences were shared between blood and synovial fluid.

Sequencing of TCRB CDR3 was done on genomic DNA with the immunoSEQ assay. The authors' pipeline ran thus. Published virus-specific TCRB sequences were compared with patient CD8+ clones larger than 1%, and only a few matches were found. The analyses included only productive TCRB rearrangements. Defining a clone by its unique TCRB CDR3 sequence, the study calculated clonality as a productive clonality index derived from Shannon entropy. Repertoire overlap for a pair of samples was computed from each clone's template counts relative to total templates per sample. V-gene usage from TCRB sequencing and V-gene usage measured by flow cytometry were correlated (Spearman r of around 0.6). Held by TCRdb, this immuneACCESS table contains in-frame sequences only and omits some clones. Under half of the omission traces to an unresolved V gene where checked; the cause of the rest is unknown. V and J calls and clone size are given by that table; D and trimming were obtained from the DNA. The sample table lists 2,500 to 4,000 clones, 80% to 90% of them with a count of one. The ten largest clones add up to less than 15% of the sample.

The junction shows trimming of 1 base on V and 1 base on J, and the gene matches do not reach 8 bases of it. CDR1 and CDR2, per the germline V gene, are SGHAT and FQNNGV. Reading from cysteine to phenylalanine, the CDR3 counts 17 amino acids. The sequence is cut down to CDR3 DNA, 51 bases in frame from base 1. CD4+ and CD8+ cells were isolated by positive magnetic bead selection on an AutoMACS, and purity was checked by flow cytometry. Initial screening for clonal expansions relied on flow cytometry with a TCR V beta antibody panel, after which sorted CD8+ fractions underwent TCRB deep sequencing for characterization. Ficoll-Paque PLUS density gradient separation was used to isolate peripheral blood mononuclear cells. DNA from CD4-enriched, CD8-enriched or PBMC samples was extracted using Nucleospin Tissue or Tissue XS kits and then quantified on a Qubit 2.0 fluorometer. Worth noting for this clone: Its antigen target is currently unknown. No base quality values were provided; no much bigger clone lies one nucleotide off.

The clonotype comes from a woman in her fifties or sixties with rheumatoid arthritis. Sample: CD8+ T cells sorted from blood. Recombination connected TRBV11-2 to TRBJ1-1; 8 central bases correspond to TRBD1. CDR3 region: CASSLGVDRVGNTEAFF. The DNA reads TGTGCCAGCAGCTTAGGGGTGGACAGGGTAGGGAACACTGAAGCTTTCTTT.